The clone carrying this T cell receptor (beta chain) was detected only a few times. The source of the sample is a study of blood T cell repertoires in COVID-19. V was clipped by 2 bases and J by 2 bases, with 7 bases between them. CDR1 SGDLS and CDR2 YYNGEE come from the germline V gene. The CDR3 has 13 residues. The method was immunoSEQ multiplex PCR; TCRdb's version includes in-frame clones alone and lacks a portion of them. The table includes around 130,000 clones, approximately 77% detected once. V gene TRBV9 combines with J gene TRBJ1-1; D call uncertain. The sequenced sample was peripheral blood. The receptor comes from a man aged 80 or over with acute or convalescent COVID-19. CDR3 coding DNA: TGTGCCAGCAGCGTCAGGCTTAACACTGAAGCTTTCTTT. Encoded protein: CASSVRLNTEAFF.